The 26 T cell receptor beta chains below all came from one sample that was sequenced in a study of T-cell memory formation after mild COVID-19. TCRdb reanalysed the 5' RACE reads using MiXCR and keeps one entry per CDR3 protein. The sample contains approximately 170,000 distinct CDR3 sequences, over 10% of which appear only once. Material: PBMCs or a T cell subset sorted from them (not recorded which). Every receptor here comes from a man aged 18 to 35 who had mild COVID-19 (a few samples of this study predate the infection). Cell type and time point are not known.

V and J are TRBV11-3 and TRBJ2-1; weak D call: TRBD1 (5 bases). Germline CDR1 and CDR2: SGHNT and YENEEA. The V end lost 0 bases, the J end lost 6 bases, and 12 bases lay between the germline ends. This CDR3 region has 15 residues. As DNA, the CDR3 is TGTGCCAGCAGCTTAGATTTTAGGGGTAGCAATGAGCAGTTCTTC. Encoded protein: CASSLDFRGSNEQFF.

This chain connects TRBV11-3 to TRBJ2-1; D possibly corresponds to TRBD2 (6 bases). The CDR3 has 16 amino acids. Germline CDR1 and CDR2: SGHNT and YENEEA. The V and J ends lost 3 bases and 0 bases respectively, with 12 bases between them. CDR3: CASSLLAGYSYNEQFF. The CDR3 DNA follows: TGTGCCAGCAGCTTGCTCGCGGGGTACTCCTACAATGAGCAGTTCTTC.

The V gene is TRBV6-4, the J gene TRBJ2-7; D not resolved. The CDR3 covers 13 residues. V was trimmed by 2 bases and J by 6 bases, leaving 11 bases between them. CDR1 and CDR2 (germline): MRHNA, SNTAGT. The CDR3 reads CASSDPTRIEQYF. CDR3 coding DNA: TGTGCCAGCAGTGACCCTACTCGGATCGAGCAGTACTTC.

A few counts support this clonotype. This chain uses TRBV29-1 with TRBJ1-1, with D possibly matching TRBD1 (6 bases). CDR1 is SQVTM and CDR2 is ANQGSEA in the germline V gene. The CDR3 runs 15 residues. V gave up 6 bases and J gave up 4 bases, with 21 bases separating them. The CDR3 nucleotides read TGCAGCGTCCCTGGGGGCGGGGGCAAGGTCACTGAAGCTTTCTTT. Translated: CSVPGGGGKVTEAFF.

The chain couples TRBV12-3 or TRBV12-4 to TRBJ1-5; TRBD1 agrees at 7 bases. V dropped 2 bases and J dropped 7; count of bases not matched to a gene: 8. The CDR3 loop spans 15 amino acids. CDR3 sequence reads: CASSLRGPQGQPQHF. The CDR3 bases are TGTGCCAGCAGTTTAAGGGGGCCGCAGGGACAGCCCCAGCATTTT.

This clonotype was seen a handful of times. V and J are TRBV5-1 and TRBJ1-1; 9 bases fit TRBD1. The CDR3 spans 13 residues. V lost 4 bases and J lost 4; bases outside the gene matches: 2. Germline CDR1 reads SGHRS; CDR2 reads YFSETQ. CDR3: CASSTGGGTEAFF. CDR3 coding DNA: TGCGCCAGCAGCACAGGGGGCGGCACTGAAGCTTTCTTT.

This clonotype occurred a few times. The chain has TRBV7-8 and TRBJ2-7; no definite D call. V lost 0 bases to trimming and J lost 6 bases, with 9 bases between them. The CDR3 sequence is 13 residues long. Germline V gene lookup returns CDR1 SGHVS and CDR2 FQNEAQ. The CDR3 region is CASSLAGPSEQYF. CDR3 nucleotides: TGTGCCAGCAGCTTAGCGGGCCCAAGCGAGCAGTACTTC.

The table lists this clonotype with a few counts. The chain links TRBV28 to TRBJ2-7, with TRBD1 matching 8 bases. The CDR3 contains 16 residues. V lost 6 bases, J lost 2 bases, and 12 bases stayed unmatched. The V gene's germline CDR1 is MDHEN and CDR2 SYDVKM. The CDR3 sequence is CASRREDRGRAYEQYV. DNA of the CDR3: TGTGCCAGCAGGAGAGAAGACAGGGGAAGGGCCTACGAGCAGTACGTC.

This rearrangement joins TRBV18 to TRBJ1-6; D is unresolved. Trimming took 3 bases from V and 12 from J, leaving 12 bases between them. Germline assignment: CDR1 KGHSH and CDR2 LQKENI. This CDR3 region has 13 residues. The CDR3 coding sequence is TGTGCCAGCTCACCCTCCCAGGAGCGACCCCTCCACTTT. Amino acid sequence: CASSPSQERPLHF.

This clonotype was found a few times. J is TRBJ2-1 and V is TRBV10-1; a weak D match, TRBD1 (6 bases). Per germline, CDR1 WNHNN and CDR2 SYGVQD (reference sequence). This CDR3 contains 13 residues. V lost 5 bases and J lost 13, with 18 bases in between. CDR3 coding DNA: TGCGCCAGCAGTTTCGCAGGGGTTCCCCGTCAGTTCTTC. Protein product: CASSFAGVPRQFF.

This clonotype occurred a few times. The chain is built from TRBV10-3 and TRBJ2-4; D not resolved. The CDR3 sequence is 11 residues long. Per germline, CDR1 ENHRY and CDR2 SYGVKD. The V and J ends lost 11 bases and 5 bases respectively, with 10 bases between them. CDR3 region: CAVASQNIQYF. The CDR3, as DNA: TGTGCCGTCGCATCCCAAAACATTCAGTACTTC.

This clonotype was found a few times. The chain links TRBV4-3 to TRBJ1-3, with D unresolved. The CDR3 is 14 residues long. With 4 bases removed from V and 0 bases from J, the gap between germline ends came to 7 bases. CDR1 is LGHNA and CDR2 is YSLEER in the germline V gene. This chain's CDR3 is CASSPRGSGNTIYF. The CDR3 bases are TGCGCCAGCAGCCCCCGGGGCTCTGGAAACACCATATATTTT.

The chain recombines TRBV5-1 with TRBJ2-3, with TRBD2 matching 7 bases. Germline CDR1 SGHRS, CDR2 YFSETQ. CDR3 length equals 15 residues. Losses at the gene ends were 4 bases for V and 6 bases for J; bases not matched to a gene: 11. The CDR3 region is CASSGRGTTEDTQYF. DNA for the CDR3: TGCGCCAGCAGCGGTCGGGGGACTACAGAGGATACGCAGTATTTT.

This clonotype turned up a few times. V and J are TRBV29-1 and TRBJ2-7; unclear D gene. V was pared by 3 bases and J by 7 bases, with 4 bases between. The CDR3 covers 9 residues. In germline, CDR1 is SQVTM, CDR2 ANQGSEA. The CDR3 DNA follows: TGCAGCGTTGATGGGGAGCAGTACGTC. Amino acid sequence: CSVDGEQYV.

This clonotype was counted between two and nine times. The chain carries TRBV12-3 or TRBV12-4 and TRBJ1-5; the D gene is possibly TRBD1 (6 bases). This CDR3 comprises 14 residues. V lost 5 bases to trimming and J lost 6 bases, with 14 bases between them. CDR3 sequence: CASSLQGPGQPQHF. The CDR3 region has the DNA TGTGCCAGCAGTCTACAGGGACCCGGTCAGCCCCAGCATTTT.

This CDR3 reads CSVWGKDRAETQYF. CDR3 bases: TGCAGCGTTTGGGGAAAGGACAGGGCAGAGACCCAGTACTTC. The chain is built from TRBV29-1 and TRBJ2-5; 8 bases fit TRBD1. V shed 5 bases and J 4 bases; nucleotides not matched to a gene: 9. Looked up from germline, CDR1 is SQVTM and CDR2 is ANQGSEA. This CDR3 is built from 14 residues.

This clonotype was counted a few times. The rearrangement joins TRBV9 to TRBJ2-4, with D maybe TRBD2 (6 bases). This CDR3 contains 14 residues. V was trimmed by 3 bases and J by 4 bases, leaving 11 bases between them. From germline, CDR1 is SGDLS and CDR2 YYNGEE. DNA for the CDR3: TGTGCCAGCAGCGAAGGAGGGATGAAAAACATTCAGTACTTC. This translates into CASSEGGMKNIQYF.

The rearrangement joins TRBV5-1 to TRBJ1-6; D is ambiguous. V lost 4 bases to trimming and J lost 8 bases, with 22 bases between them. Germline CDR1 SGHRS, CDR2 YFSETQ. CDR3 length: 17 amino acids. Here the CDR3 reads CASSIPVEAHIDSPLHF. CDR3 sequence (DNA): TGCGCCAGCAGCATCCCGGTGGAGGCGCATATAGATTCACCCCTCCACTTT.

The chain couples TRBV11-2 to TRBJ1-2; no reliable D call. The germline CDR1 and CDR2 sequences are SGHAT and FQNNGV. V was cut by 5 bases and J by 3 bases, with 10 bases left in between. The CDR3 is made up of 13 amino acids. The CDR3 sequence is CASSQDPDYGYTF. Written as DNA, the CDR3 is TGTGCCAGCAGCCAAGACCCCGACTATGGCTACACCTTC.

In this sample, this clonotype turned up many times. The chain has TRBV5-1 and TRBJ2-1; tentatively, D is TRBD1 (6 bases). Germline assignment: CDR1 SGHRS and CDR2 YFSETQ. V lost 1 base and J 4 bases, leaving 15 bases between the germline ends. This CDR3 spans 16 amino acids. The CDR3 region has the DNA TGCGCCAGCAGCTTGTCGCTACAGGGATATTACAATGAGCAGTTCTTC. It yields the protein CASSLSLQGYYNEQFF.

The chain couples TRBV28 to TRBJ2-3, with TRBD1 matching over 12 bases. With 11 bases clipped from V and 1 base from J, the junction kept 4 bases outside the gene matches. Germline values: CDR1 MDHEN, CDR2 SYDVKM. This CDR3 has 14 amino acids. The CDR3 DNA reads TGTGCCTTAGGGACAGGGGGCGGCACAGATACGCAGTATTTT. Protein sequence: CALGTGGGTDTQYF. Drawing the rest from reference TRBV28 and TRBJ2-3, the complete variable domain is DVKVTQSSRYLVKRTGEKVFLECVQDMDHENMFWYRQDPGLGLRLIYFSYDVKMKEKGDIPEGYSVSREKKERFSLILESASTNQTSMYLCALGTGGGTDTQYFGPGTRLTVL.

The rearrangement links TRBV5-6 to TRBJ1-2, with 7 positions matching TRBD1. The length of the CDR3 is 14 residues. Germline CDR1 reads SGHDT; CDR2 reads YYEEEE. V was pared by 0 bases and J by 6 bases, with 5 bases of the junction left unmatched. The CDR3 DNA sequence: TGTGCCAGCAGCTTGGGGACAGGACCTGATGGCTACACCTTC. Protein sequence: CASSLGTGPDGYTF.

This clonotype appeared many times. The CDR3 DNA follows: TGCGCCAGCAGCCAAGAGACTAGCGGCCAAGAGACCCAGTACTTC. Its protein is CASSQETSGQETQYF. J is TRBJ2-5 and V is TRBV4-1; TRBD2 matches 9 bases. J was trimmed by 1 base and V by 0 bases; bases with no gene match: 0. The CDR3 totals 15 residues. Germline V gene sequence: CDR1 MGHRA, CDR2 YSYEKL.

This clonotype showed up just a few times. This rearrangement joins TRBV5-1 to TRBJ2-7, with 8 nucleotides matching TRBD1. The CDR3 totals 14 residues. Germline CDR1 is SGHRS and CDR2 is YFSETQ. The J segment lost 0 bases and the V segment lost 5 bases, leaving 4 bases of the junction unmatched. CDR3 amino acids: CASRGTGGSYEQYF. DNA of the CDR3: TGCGCCAGCAGGGGAACAGGGGGCTCCTACGAGCAGTACTTC.

The chain has TRBV7-9 and TRBJ2-3; the D gene is possibly TRBD1 (5 bases). V was pared by 4 bases and J by 1 base, with 12 bases between. The CDR3 spans 15 residues. Germline V CDR1 and CDR2: SEHNR, FQNEAQ (reference sequence). The DNA for the CDR3 is TGTGCCAGCAGCTCGTTCGCACAGGGCACAGATACGCAGTATTTT. Residues: CASSSFAQGTDTQYF.

The chain joins TRBV4-3 to TRBJ1-4, with no clear D. Per the germline V gene, CDR1 is LGHNA and CDR2 is YSLEER. The CDR3 has 15 amino acids. Trimming stripped 3 bases from V and 8 bases from J, with 16 bases between. CDR3 sequence: CASSQTSEFFEKLFF. CDR3 coding DNA: TGCGCCAGCAGCCAGACATCAGAGTTTTTCGAAAAACTGTTTTTT.